This record looks at one T cell receptor (beta chain) sequence and its context. The sample is drawn from a study of blood T cell repertoires in COVID-19. Overall study: Samples came from the United States, Italy and Spain, spanning acute and convalescent COVID-19. Sample material is recorded as cDNA or gDNA derived from T cells, B-cell-depleted T cells, or PBMCs.

The CDR3 totals 15 residues. CDR1 and CDR2 (germline): LGHNA, YNFKEQ. The V gene end was trimmed by 0 bases and the J gene end by 2 bases; junction bases not matched to a gene: 4. As originally analysed: Scientists estimated how many nucleated cells there were by amplifying reference gene primers. Sequencing was performed with immunoSEQ multiplex PCR; in TCRdb, only in-frame clones are kept and a portion is missing. Clonal size and the V and J genes are those of that table, whereas D and trimming came from the DNA. The sample consists of 260,000 or so clones, 75% to 85% of them appearing once. Sequenced material: peripheral blood. The sequence came from a woman between 70 and 85 years old with acute or convalescent COVID-19. The gene calls are TRBV4-2 and TRBJ2-7; 7 bases agree with TRBD2. CDR3 in amino acids: CASSQEGRGAYEQYF. The CDR3 nucleotides are TGTGCCAGCAGCCAAGAAGGCCGGGGGGCCTACGAGCAGTACTTC.